These 27 T cell receptor beta chains came from one sample sequenced in a study of blood T cells in healthy people across ages. A second PCR of about 6 to 12 cycles used a sample-barcoded 5' primer and a J-beta primer mix. TCRdb fed the 5' RACE reads into MiXCR, producing one record per CDR3 protein. The sample yields more than 650,000 distinct CDR3 sequences, 20% to 30% seen once. These data are also associated with another study on T cells of mothers and their children.

Sequencing was performed on blood. The receptors shown here come from a boy aged 5-17 years in good health.

This clonotype has only a few counts. The V call is TRBV11-2, the J call TRBJ2-1; the D gene is possibly TRBD2 (6 bases). CDR3 length: 13 amino acids. The V end was cut by 5 bases, the J end by 8 bases, with 13 bases between. CDR1 and CDR2 from the germline V gene are SGHAT and FQNNGV. As DNA, the CDR3 is TGTGCCAGCAGCGTGATGGAGGGCCATGAGCAGTTCTTC. Translated: CASSVMEGHEQFF.

The rearrangement uses TRBV12-3 or TRBV12-4 and TRBJ2-5, with 10 bases aligning to TRBD2. This CDR3 region has 15 residues. Trimming took 5 bases from V and 8 from J; bases not matched to a gene: 11. CDR3 bases: TGTGCCAGCAGTCGCGGCGGAACTAGCGGGGTAACCCAGTACTTC. Amino acid sequence: CASSRGGTSGVTQYF.

J is TRBJ1-2 and V is TRBV7-3; 7 bases are shared with TRBD1. V shed 4 bases and J 8 bases; nucleotides not matched to a gene: 7. CDR1 is SGHTA, CDR2 FQGTGA, per germline. The CDR3 contains 13 residues. The CDR3 is CASSSQGGGGYTF. The CDR3 nucleotides are TGTGCCAGCAGCTCACAAGGGGGCGGCGGCTACACCTTC.

This clonotype was observed a handful of times. The chain carries TRBV25-1 and TRBJ2-5; 8 nucleotides align to TRBD1. The end of the DNA fits TRBJ2-7 better, so the J call may be wrong. The CDR3 spans 14 residues. Germline values: CDR1 MGHDK, CDR2 SYGVNS. Here the CDR3 DNA reads TGTGCCAGCAGTGACCCGGACAGGGCTTACGAGCAGTACTTC. Translation gives CASSDPDRAYEQYF.

CDR3 loop: CASSSYKAGGPTDTQYF. DNA for the CDR3: TGCGCCAGCAGCTCTTACAAAGCGGGGGGGCCCACAGATACGCAGTATTTT. V is TRBV5-1 and J is TRBJ2-3; TRBD2 aligns across 10 bases. J lost 2 bases, V lost 3 bases, and 9 bases had no gene match. The V gene's germline CDR1 is SGHRS and CDR2 YFSETQ. This CDR3 has 17 residues.

For the CDR3, the DNA is TGTGCCAGCAGTGGGGACAGTATAGTTCTGGAGACCCAGTACTTC. Amino acids: CASSGDSIVLETQYF. The V and J genes are TRBV2 and TRBJ2-7; 7 bases are a match to TRBD1. The DNA end lines up better with TRBJ2-5; the J call may be wrong. This CDR3 comprises 15 residues. Per the germline V gene, CDR1 is SNHLY and CDR2 is FYNNEI.

On this clonotype: At one of its ends the junction is not consistent with the germline gene, which may arise from a read error. The rearrangement uses TRBV15 and TRBJ2-5; TRBD2 aligns across 11 bases. The CDR3 totals 18 residues. Germline values: CDR1 LNHNV, CDR2 YYDKDF (reference sequence). In nucleotides, the CDR3 is TGTGCCACCTGCAGATCCCCCCTTAGCGGGGGGGCCGGAGAGACCCAGTACTTC. It encodes CATCRSPLSGGAGETQYF.

The chain uses TRBV10-3 and TRBJ2-1; D remains ambiguous. V lost 4 bases to trimming and J lost 8 bases, with 9 bases between them. Germline V gene lookup returns CDR1 ENHRY and CDR2 SYGVKD. The CDR3 extends over 12 amino acids. The DNA of the CDR3 is TGTGCCATCAGTGGAAACCCATATGAGCAGTTCTTC. It is translated as CAISGNPYEQFF.

This clonotype was seen only a few times. The rearrangement joins TRBV9 to TRBJ1-4, with 7 bases that match TRBD1. Germline lookup yields CDR1 SGDLS and CDR2 YYNGEE. This CDR3 has 14 residues. The V and J ends lost 0 bases and 11 bases, in that order; junction bases with no gene match: 7. CDR3 region: CASSVATGSEKLFF. CDR3 in DNA: TGTGCCAGCAGCGTAGCGACAGGGTCAGAGAAACTGTTTTTT.

This clonotype occurred a few times. V and J are TRBV14 and TRBJ2-5, with 7 bases fitting TRBD1. Germline assignment: CDR1 SGHDN and CDR2 FVKESK. Germline trimming cut 0 bases from V and 1 base from J; bases unmatched to any gene: 2. The CDR3 runs 15 residues. The CDR3 nucleotides are TGTGCCAGCAGCCAAGAGTGGGACAGCCAAGAGACCCAGTACTTC. Amino acids: CASSQEWDSQETQYF.

This clonotype was seen a handful of times. The CDR3 protein is CASGRAGAQETQYF. The CDR3 nucleotides read TGTGCCAGCGGGCGAGCGGGGGCACAAGAGACCCAGTACTTC. V and J are TRBV2 and TRBJ2-5, with TRBD2 matching 8 bases. CDR1 is SNHLY and CDR2 is FYNNEI in the germline V gene. V lost 8 bases, J lost 2 bases, and 7 bases stayed unmatched. The CDR3 loop spans 14 amino acids.

V usage is TRBV2 and J usage is TRBJ2-1; D unclear. The CDR3 is made up of 13 amino acids. Per the germline V gene, CDR1 is SNHLY and CDR2 is FYNNEI. V shed 1 base and J shed 9 bases, with 10 bases lying between them. CDR3 nucleotide sequence: TGTGCCAGCAGTGAAGAAGGTAGCCTTGAGCAGTTCTTC. This codes for CASSEEGSLEQFF.

The genes are TRBV5-1 and TRBJ1-6, with 7 bases fitting TRBD1. Trimming removed 3 bases from V and 0 bases from J; junction bases left unmatched: 3. Germline V gives CDR1 SGHRS, CDR2 YFSETQ. CDR3 size: 16 residues. The chain's CDR3 is CASSSDRSSYNSPLHF. Written as DNA, the CDR3 is TGCGCCAGCAGCTCGGACAGGAGCTCCTATAATTCACCCCTCCACTTT.

The chain combines TRBV12-3 or TRBV12-4 with TRBJ2-5; TRBD1 is a possible D gene (6 bases). The DNA end is more similar to TRBJ2-1, so the J call may be wrong. There are 13 residues in the CDR3. CDR3 sequence: CASRALQGTEQFF. DNA for the CDR3: TGTGCCAGCAGAGCCCTACAGGGTACTGAGCAGTTCTTC.

This clonotype was observed a few times. This rearrangement joins TRBV3-1 to TRBJ2-5, with TRBD1 identical over 12 bases. The closer fit of TRBJ2-1 to the DNA end suggests the J call may be wrong. The CDR3 has 16 residues. Germline assignment: CDR1 LGHDT and CDR2 YNNKEL (reference sequence). For the CDR3, the DNA is TGTGCCAGCAGTCCGACCGTGGGACAGGGGGCGGGTGAGCAGTTCTTC. It specifies CASSPTVGQGAGEQFF.

This clonotype was picked up a small number of times. The CDR3 loop is CASSFHGQGRETQYF. The CDR3 DNA is TGTGCCAGCAGCTTCCACGGACAGGGCAGGGAGACCCAGTACTTC. V usage is TRBV7-9 and J usage is TRBJ2-5; 8 nucleotides match TRBD1. J lost 5 bases, V lost 3 bases, and 8 bases had no gene match. The CDR3 contains 15 residues. Germline CDR1 reads SEHNR; CDR2 reads FQNEAQ (reference sequence).

Turning to this clonotype: One end of the junction varies from germline; a read error may be responsible. This chain links TRBV15 with TRBJ2-7; 9 bases line up with TRBD1. This CDR3 is built from 14 residues. Germline CDR1 is LNHNV and CDR2 is YYDKDF (reference sequence). The CDR3 DNA sequence: TGTGCCACCAGGACCGACAGGGGGGTATCCGAGCAGTACTTT. Translating it yields CATRTDRGVSEQYF.

On this clonotype: An end of the junction does not agree with germline; a read error may underlie this. The chain links TRBV6-2 or TRBV6-3 to TRBJ2-7; the D is unclear. The CDR3 extends over 12 amino acids. CDR1 and CDR2 from the germline V gene are MNHEY and SVGEGT. CDR3 DNA sequence: TGTGCCAGCAGCTACTCAGCCTACGAGCAGTACTTC. Its translation: CASSYSAYEQYF.

This clonotype was seen only a few times. The CDR3 DNA reads as TGTGCCAGCTCACCGGACTCAGGGGGCGACTGGACTAAGACTGAAGCTTTCTTT. This sequence encodes CASSPDSGGDWTKTEAFF. The V gene is TRBV18, the J gene TRBJ1-1; the match to TRBD1 covers 8 bases. CDR1 is KGHSH and CDR2 is LQKENI in the germline V gene. V trimming: 3 bases; J trimming: 5 bases; junction bases outside the gene matches: 17. The CDR3 totals 18 residues.

This clonotype showed up just a few times. The V and J genes are TRBV9 and TRBJ2-2; 8 bases agree with TRBD1. The germline gives CDR1 SGDLS, CDR2 YYNGEE. The CDR3 is made up of 14 amino acids. Trimming removed 3 bases from V and 5 bases from J; junction bases left unmatched: 3. This chain's CDR3 is CASSETGETGELFF. As DNA, the CDR3 is TGTGCCAGCAGCGAGACAGGGGAAACCGGGGAGCTGTTTTTT. The full variable domain, completed using reference TRBV9 and TRBJ2-2, is DSGVTQTPKHLITATGQRVTLRCSPRSGDLSVYWYQQSLDQGLQFLIQYYNGEERAKGNILERFSAQQFPDLHSELNLSSLELGDSALYFCASSETGETGELFFGEGSRLTVL.

This clonotype has more than one count but fewer than ten. The chain recombines TRBV7-3 with TRBJ2-2; 9 nucleotides align to TRBD1. CDR3 size: 15 residues. The V and J ends lost 1 base and 6 bases, in that order; junction bases with no gene match: 3. Germline values: CDR1 SGHTA, CDR2 FQGTGA. The CDR3 loop is CASSLKGTGPGELFF. DNA of the CDR3: TGTGCCAGCAGCTTAAAAGGGACAGGGCCCGGGGAGCTGTTTTTT.

In its sample, this clonotype was seen a few times. This chain connects TRBV6-1 to TRBJ1-5, with 7 bases matching TRBD1. Germline V gene data show CDR1 as MNHNS and CDR2 as SASEGT. With V trimmed by 5 bases and J by 7 bases, 14 bases remained unmatched. The CDR3 totals 16 residues. The CDR3 DNA reads as TGTGCCAGCAGTCCACGGGCGGGACAGTCCGGCCAGCCCCAGCATTTT. Its translation: CASSPRAGQSGQPQHF.

This clonotype showed up many times. The chain uses TRBV3-1 and TRBJ2-5; 10 nucleotides match TRBD1. V shed 0 bases, J shed 6 bases, and the junction held 13 bases outside the gene matches. CDR3 length: 18 amino acids. Germline V CDR1 and CDR2: LGHDT, YNNKEL (reference sequence). CDR3 nucleotide sequence: TGTGCCAGCAGCCAAGACCCCCATCGACAGGGGGCCGGGAAGACCCAGTACTTC. Residues: CASSQDPHRQGAGKTQYF.

This chain uses TRBV11-1 with TRBJ2-5; 8 bases fit TRBD1. Unmatched junction bases numbered 8, after V lost 5 bases and J lost 9 bases. The CDR3 length is 13 residues. CDR1 is SGHAT, CDR2 FQDESV, per germline (reference sequence). The CDR3 region is CASSTQGAWSQYF. The DNA of the CDR3 is TGTGCCAGCAGCACCCAGGGGGCTTGGTCCCAGTACTTC. Using reference TRBV11-1 and TRBJ2-5 for the parts outside the CDR3, the full variable domain is EAEVAQSPRYKITEKSQAVAFWCDPISGHATLYWYRQILGQGPELLVQFQDESVVDDSQLPKDRFSAERLKGVDSTLKIQPAELGDSAMYLCASSTQGAWSQYFGPGTRLLVL.

There are a few counts of this clonotype. The chain combines TRBV9 with TRBJ2-5; D possibly corresponds to TRBD2 (7 bases). With the DNA end fitting TRBJ2-7 better, the J assignment may be wrong. The CDR3 totals 15 residues. Germline CDR1 and CDR2: SGDLS and YYNGEE. CDR3 in DNA: TGTGCCAGCAGCGGCGGGGCGGGGGCATCCTACGAGCAGTACTTC. It encodes CASSGGAGASYEQYF.

In this sample, this clonotype turned up once. This sequence joins TRBV5-1 and TRBJ2-3; a weak D match, TRBD2 (6 bases). CDR1 is SGHRS, CDR2 YFSETQ, per germline. The CDR3 is made up of 14 amino acids. Trimming shortened V by 3 bases and J by 3 bases, and 11 bases separated the two germline ends. The chain's CDR3 is CASSSDYATDTQYF. The CDR3 bases are TGCGCCAGCAGCTCGGACTATGCTACAGATACGCAGTATTTT.

To note about this clonotype: It may be a read error: a sequence one base away is much more abundant. The chain uses TRBV5-5 and TRBJ2-5; D call uncertain. V was cut by 4 bases and J by 5 bases, with 9 bases left in between. Per germline, CDR1 SGHKS and CDR2 YYEKEE (reference sequence). CDR3 length: 12 residues. CDR3 residues: CASSPHGETQYF. The CDR3, as DNA: TGTGCCAGCAGCCCCCACGGGGAGACCCAGTACTTC.